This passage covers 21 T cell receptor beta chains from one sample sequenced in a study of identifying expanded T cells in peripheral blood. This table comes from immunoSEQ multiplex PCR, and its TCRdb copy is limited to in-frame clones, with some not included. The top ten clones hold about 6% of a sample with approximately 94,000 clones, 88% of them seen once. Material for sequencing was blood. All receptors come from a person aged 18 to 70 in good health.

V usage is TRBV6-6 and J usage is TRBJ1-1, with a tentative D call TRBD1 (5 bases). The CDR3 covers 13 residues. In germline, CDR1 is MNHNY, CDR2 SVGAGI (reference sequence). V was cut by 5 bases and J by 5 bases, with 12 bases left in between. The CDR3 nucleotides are TGTGCCAGCAGTCCCCGGGGGGTGACTGAAGCTTTCTTT. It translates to CASSPRGVTEAFF.

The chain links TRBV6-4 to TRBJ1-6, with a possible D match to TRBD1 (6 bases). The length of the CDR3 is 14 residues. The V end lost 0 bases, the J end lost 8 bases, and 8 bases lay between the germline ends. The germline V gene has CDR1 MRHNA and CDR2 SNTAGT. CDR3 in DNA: TGTGCCAGCAGTGACTCCAGGACAGATTCACCCCTCCACTTT. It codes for CASSDSRTDSPLHF.

CDR3 residues: CASSLVSLAGPFTQYF. Written as DNA, the CDR3 is TGCGCCAGCAGCTTGGTGTCCCTAGCGGGGCCCTTTACGCAGTATTTT. The chain combines TRBV5-1 with TRBJ2-3, with TRBD2 identical over 9 bases. The CDR3 length is 16 residues. Trimming at V came to 0 bases and at J to 8 bases, leaving 10 bases not matched to a gene. Germline CDR1 reads SGHRS; CDR2 reads YFSETQ.

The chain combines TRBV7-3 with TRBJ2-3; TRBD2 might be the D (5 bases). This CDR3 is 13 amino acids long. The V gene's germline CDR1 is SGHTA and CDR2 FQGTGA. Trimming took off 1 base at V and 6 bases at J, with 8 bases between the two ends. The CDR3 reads CASSLMGADTQYF. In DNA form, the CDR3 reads TGTGCCAGCAGCTTAATGGGAGCGGATACGCAGTATTTT.

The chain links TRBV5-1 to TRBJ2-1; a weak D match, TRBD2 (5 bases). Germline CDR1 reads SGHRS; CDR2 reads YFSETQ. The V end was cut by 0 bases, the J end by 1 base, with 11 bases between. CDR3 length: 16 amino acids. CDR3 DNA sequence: TGCGCCAGCAGCTTGGCTCAGGACTCATCCTACAATGAGCAGTTCTTC. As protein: CASSLAQDSSYNEQFF.

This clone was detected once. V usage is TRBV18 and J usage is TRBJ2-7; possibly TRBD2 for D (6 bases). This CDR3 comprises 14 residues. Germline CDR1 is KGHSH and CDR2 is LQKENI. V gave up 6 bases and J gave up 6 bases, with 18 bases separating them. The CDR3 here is CASSGTVSGTEQYF. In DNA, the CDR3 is TGTGCCAGCTCTGGGACTGTTTCGGGGACCGAGCAGTACTTC.

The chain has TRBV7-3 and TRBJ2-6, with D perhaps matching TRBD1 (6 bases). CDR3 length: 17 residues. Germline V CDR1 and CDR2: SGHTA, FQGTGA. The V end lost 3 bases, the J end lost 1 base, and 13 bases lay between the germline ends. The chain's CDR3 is CASSLLGTFSGANVLTF. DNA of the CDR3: TGTGCCAGCAGCTTGTTGGGGACATTTTCTGGGGCCAACGTCCTGACTTTC. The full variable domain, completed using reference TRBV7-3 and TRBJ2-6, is GAGVSQTPSNKVTEKGKYVELRCDPISGHTALYWYRQSLGQGPEFLIYFQGTGAADDSGLPNDRFFAVRPEGSVSTLKIQRTERGDSAVYLCASSLLGTFSGANVLTFGAGSRLTVL.

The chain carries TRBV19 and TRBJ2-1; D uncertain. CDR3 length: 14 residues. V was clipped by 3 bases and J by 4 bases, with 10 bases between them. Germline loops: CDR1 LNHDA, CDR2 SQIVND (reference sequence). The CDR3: CASSIGSLYNEQFF. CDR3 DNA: TGTGCCAGTAGTATTGGTAGCCTATACAATGAGCAGTTCTTC.

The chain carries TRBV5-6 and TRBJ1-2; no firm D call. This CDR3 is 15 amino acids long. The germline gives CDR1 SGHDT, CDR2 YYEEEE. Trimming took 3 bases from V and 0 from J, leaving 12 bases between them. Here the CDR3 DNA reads TGTGCCAGCAGCTCCCCCCGTTGGTCTAACTATGGCTACACCTTC. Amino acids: CASSSPRWSNYGYTF.

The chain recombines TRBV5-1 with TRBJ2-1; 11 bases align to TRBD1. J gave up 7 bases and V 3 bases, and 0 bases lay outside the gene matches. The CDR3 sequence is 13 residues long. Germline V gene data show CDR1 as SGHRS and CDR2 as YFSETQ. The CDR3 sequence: CASSWDRGNEQFF. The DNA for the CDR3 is TGCGCCAGCAGCTGGGACAGGGGGAATGAGCAGTTCTTC.

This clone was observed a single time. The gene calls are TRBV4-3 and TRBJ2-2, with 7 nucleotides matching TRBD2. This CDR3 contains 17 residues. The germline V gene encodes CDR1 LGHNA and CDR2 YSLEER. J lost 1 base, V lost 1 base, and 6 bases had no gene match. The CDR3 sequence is CASSQGRSGMNTGELFF. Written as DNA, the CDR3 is TGCGCCAGCAGCCAAGGGAGGAGCGGGATGAACACCGGGGAGCTGTTTTTT.

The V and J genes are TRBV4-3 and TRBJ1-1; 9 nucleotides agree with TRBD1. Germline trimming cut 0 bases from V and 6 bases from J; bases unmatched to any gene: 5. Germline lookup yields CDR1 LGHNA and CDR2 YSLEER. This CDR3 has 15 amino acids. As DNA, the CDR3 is TGCGCCAGCAGCCAAGAGACAGGGGGAGTTTCTGAAGCTTTCTTT. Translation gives CASSQETGGVSEAFF.

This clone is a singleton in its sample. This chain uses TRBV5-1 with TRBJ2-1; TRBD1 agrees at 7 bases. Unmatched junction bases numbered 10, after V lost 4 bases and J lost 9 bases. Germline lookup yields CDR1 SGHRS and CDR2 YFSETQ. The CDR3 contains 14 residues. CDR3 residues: CASSPSLQGSEQFF. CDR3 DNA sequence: TGCGCCAGCAGCCCCTCCTTACAGGGGTCTGAGCAGTTCTTC.

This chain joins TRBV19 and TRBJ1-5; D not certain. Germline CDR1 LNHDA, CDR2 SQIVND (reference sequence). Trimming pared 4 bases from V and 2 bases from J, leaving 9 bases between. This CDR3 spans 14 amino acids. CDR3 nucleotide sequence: TGTGCCAGTAGTAGCGGGCCAGGCAATCAGCCCCAGCATTTT. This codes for CASSSGPGNQPQHF.

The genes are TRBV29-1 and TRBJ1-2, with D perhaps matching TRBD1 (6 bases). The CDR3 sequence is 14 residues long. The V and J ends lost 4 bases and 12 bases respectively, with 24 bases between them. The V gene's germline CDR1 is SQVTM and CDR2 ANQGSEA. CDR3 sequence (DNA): TGCAGCGTTGGGGGCCGGGACACCCGTCTACCCAACACCTTC. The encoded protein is CSVGGRDTRLPNTF.

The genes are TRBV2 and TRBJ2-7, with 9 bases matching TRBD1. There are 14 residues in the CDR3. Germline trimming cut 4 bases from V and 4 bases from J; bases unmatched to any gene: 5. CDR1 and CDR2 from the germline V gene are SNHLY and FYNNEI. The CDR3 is CASSARTGDYEQYF. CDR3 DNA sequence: TGTGCCAGCAGTGCACGGACAGGGGATTACGAGCAGTACTTC.

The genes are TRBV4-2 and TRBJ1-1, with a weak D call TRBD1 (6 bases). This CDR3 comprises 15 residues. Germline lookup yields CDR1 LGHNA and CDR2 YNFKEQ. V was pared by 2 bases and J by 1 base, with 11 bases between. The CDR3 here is CASSQLGHQNTEAFF. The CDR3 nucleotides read TGTGCCAGCAGCCAACTGGGACATCAGAACACTGAAGCTTTCTTT.

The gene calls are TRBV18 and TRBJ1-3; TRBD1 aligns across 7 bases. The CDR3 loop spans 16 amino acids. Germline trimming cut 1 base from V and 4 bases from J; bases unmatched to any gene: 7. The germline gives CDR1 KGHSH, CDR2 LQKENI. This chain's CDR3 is CASSPQTGTVGNTIYF. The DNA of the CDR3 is TGTGCCAGCTCACCACAAACTGGGACAGTCGGAAACACCATATATTTT. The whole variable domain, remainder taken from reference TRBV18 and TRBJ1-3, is NAGVMQNPRHLVRRRGQEARLRCSPMKGHSHVYWYRQLPEEGLKFMVYLQKENIIDESGMPKERFSAEFPKEGPSILRIQQVVRGDSAAYFCASSPQTGTVGNTIYFGEGSWLTVV.

The CDR3, as DNA: TGTGCCACTTCGACAGGGCTTAATTCACCCCTCCACTTT. Residues: CATSTGLNSPLHF. The chain employs TRBV10-3 and TRBJ1-6, with TRBD1 identical over 7 bases. Germline V gives CDR1 ENHRY, CDR2 SYGVKD. The CDR3 extends over 13 amino acids. V was clipped by 10 bases and J by 6 bases; unmatched bases: 6.

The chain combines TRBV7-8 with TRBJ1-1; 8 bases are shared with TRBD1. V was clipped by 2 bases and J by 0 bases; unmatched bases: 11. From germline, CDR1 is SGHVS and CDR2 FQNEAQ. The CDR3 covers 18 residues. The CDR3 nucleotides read TGTGCCAGCAGCTTATCGTCCGGGACAGGAGTCGTGAACACTGAAGCTTTCTTT. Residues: CASSLSSGTGVVNTEAFF. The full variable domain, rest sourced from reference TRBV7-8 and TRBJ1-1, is GAGVSQSPRYKVAKRGQDVALRCDPISGHVSLFWYQQALGQGPEFLTYFQNEAQLDKSGLPSDRFFAERPEGSVSTLKIQRTQQEDSAVYLCASSLSSGTGVVNTEAFFGQGTRLTVV.

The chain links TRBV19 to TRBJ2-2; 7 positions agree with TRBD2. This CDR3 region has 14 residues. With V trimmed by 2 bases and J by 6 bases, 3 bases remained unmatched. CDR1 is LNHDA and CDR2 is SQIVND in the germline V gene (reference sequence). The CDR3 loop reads CASSIQGGPGELFF. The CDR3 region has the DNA TGTGCCAGTAGTATACAGGGAGGGCCCGGGGAGCTGTTTTTT.